The next 17 T cell receptor beta chains were all read from a single sample in a study of prognosis after radiotherapy for stage I lung cancer. Amplification of the TCR beta CDR3 (from genomic DNA) was done by two-round multiplex PCR. The first round of PCR was done with primers that matched each TRBV and TRBJ gene. MiXCR was run by TCRdb on the multiplex PCR reads, yielding one entry per CDR3 protein. Of around 30,000 distinct CDR3 sequences in the sample, less than 40% are singletons; the top ten hold approximately 17%. Sequences were derived from PBMCs, sampled before or after stereotactic body radiation therapy (not recorded which). The source is a donor at least 50 years old with non-small cell lung cancer.

Note on this clonotype: This likely traces to a read error, being one base from a far larger clone. V usage is TRBV6-5 and J usage is TRBJ1-2; a possible D gene is TRBD1 (5 bases). This CDR3 is 17 amino acids long. From germline, CDR1 is MNHEY and CDR2 SVGAGI. The ends were cut back, 4 bases at V and 4 bases at J, with 22 bases in the middle. CDR3 sequence (DNA): TGTGCCAGCAGTTTAGTGGTCGACAGCCAGATTCCCTATGGCTACACCTTC. Protein: CASSLVVDSQIPYGYTF.

As for this clonotype: This may be a read error, as it is one base from a much larger clone. The chain couples TRBV6-2 or TRBV6-3 to TRBJ2-7; D gene unclear. Germline lookup yields CDR1 MNHEY and CDR2 SVGEGT. The CDR3 contains 13 residues. Between the trimmed V and J ends, which lost 2 bases and 7 bases, there was a span of 12 bases. The CDR3 DNA reads TGTGCCAGCAGTTACCGTAGTGGGCGGGAGCAGTACTTC. Translation: CASSYRSGREQYF.

There are many counts of this clonotype. The gene calls are TRBV3-1 and TRBJ1-1, with D unclear. V gave up 4 bases and J gave up 6 bases, with 15 bases separating them. Germline-derived CDR1 and CDR2 are LGHDT and YNNKEL (reference sequence). The CDR3 length is 14 residues. As DNA, the CDR3 is TGTGCCAGCAGCCCAGTGCGTCGGGGAGCTGAAGCTTTCTTT. Translated, it gives CASSPVRRGAEAFF.

This clonotype was found many times. V usage is TRBV2 and J usage is TRBJ2-7, with TRBD1 as a possible D gene (6 bases). Looked up from germline, CDR1 is SNHLY and CDR2 is FYNNEI. V dropped 11 bases and J dropped 0 bases, with 17 bases sitting between them. There are 14 residues in the CDR3. The CDR3 DNA sequence: TGTGCCGCGACCCTCCGGGACAACTCCTACGAGCAGTACTTC. Its translation is CAATLRDNSYEQYF. Variable domain in full (rest from reference TRBV2 and TRBJ2-7): EPEVTQTPSHQVTQMGQEVILRCVPISNHLYFYWYRQILGQKVEFLVSFYNNEISEKSEIFDDQFSVERPDGSNFTLKIRSTKLEDSAMYFCAATLRDNSYEQYFGPGTRLTVT.

This clonotype showed up many times. J is TRBJ1-4 and V is TRBV19; the D is unclear. CDR3 size: 16 residues. Per germline, CDR1 LNHDA and CDR2 SQIVND (reference sequence). The V end lost 0 bases, the J end lost 0 bases, and 8 bases lay between the germline ends. The CDR3: CASSIDRSSTNEKLFF. Written as DNA, the CDR3 is TGTGCCAGTAGTATAGATCGGTCGTCAACTAATGAAAAACTGTTTTTT.

This clonotype was detected many times. J is TRBJ1-1 and V is TRBV7-6; the match to TRBD1 covers 9 bases. CDR1 is SGHVS, CDR2 FNYEAQ, per germline. The junction had 8 bases not matched to a gene; V was cut back by 1 base and J by 5 bases. This CDR3 comprises 16 residues. The CDR3 DNA is TGTGCCAGCAGCTTAGAGGTGTGGACAGGGGTTACTGAAGCTTTCTTT. Translation: CASSLEVWTGVTEAFF.

This clonotype came up many times. This chain connects TRBV4-1 to TRBJ2-1, with D perhaps matching TRBD2 (6 bases). Between the trimmed V and J ends, which lost 2 bases and 4 bases, there was a span of 21 bases. The CDR3 spans 18 residues. CDR1 is MGHRA, CDR2 YSYEKL, per germline. CDR3 coding DNA: TGCGCCAGCAGCCAACTCCCTTTAAGCGGGTTAGGGTACAATGAGCAGTTCTTC. Its protein is CASSQLPLSGLGYNEQFF.

Note on this clonotype: This likely came from a read error, as a far larger clone is one base away. The chain employs TRBV6-4 and TRBJ2-2; 8 bases fit TRBD1. This CDR3 is built from 15 residues. V lost 7 bases, J lost 1 base, and 5 bases stayed unmatched. Germline V gives CDR1 MRHNA, CDR2 SNTAGT. The CDR3 sequence: CASIAGTGNTGELFF. The CDR3 coding sequence is TGTGCCAGCATTGCCGGGACAGGGAACACCGGGGAGCTGTTTTTT.

In the case of this clonotype: Since a far larger clone is one base different, this is likely a read error. This sequence joins TRBV6-4 and TRBJ1-1, with D unclear. The CDR3 runs to 14 residues. The germline gives CDR1 MRHNA, CDR2 SNTAGT. Trimming cost V 6 bases and J 1 base, with 12 bases left between them. The CDR3 nucleotides are TGTGCCAGCAGCACCCTCGGGCCGAACACTGAAGCTTTCTTT. Its protein product is CASSTLGPNTEAFF.

This clonotype was counted many times. The chain couples TRBV18 to TRBJ1-1, with D possibly TRBD1 on 6 matching bases. The CDR3 covers 16 residues. Germline V CDR1 and CDR2: KGHSH, LQKENI. The V gene lost 2 bases and the J gene lost 2 bases, with 15 bases spanning the gap. CDR3 sequence reads: CASSPVRLGANTEAFF. The CDR3 nucleotides are TGTGCCAGCTCACCAGTTAGGTTGGGGGCCAACACTGAAGCTTTCTTT.

This clonotype occurred once. A far larger clone is one base from this, pointing to a likely read error. The chain employs TRBV6-9 and TRBJ1-1; D gene unclear. The V end was cut by 3 bases, the J end by 4 bases, with 15 bases between. The CDR3 runs 15 residues. In germline, CDR1 is MNHGY, CDR2 SVAAGI. In nucleotides, the CDR3 is TGTGCCAGCAGTTACTCATCGAGGTTGGCCACTGAAGCTTTCTTT. This encodes CASSYSSRLATEAFF.

This chain connects TRBV19 to TRBJ2-5, with 9 bases identical to TRBD2. The CDR3 runs 15 residues. Germline CDR1 and CDR2: LNHDA and SQIVND (reference sequence). V was clipped by 7 bases and J by 3 bases; unmatched bases: 9. CDR3: CASTPRSGGKETQYF. For the CDR3, the DNA is TGTGCCAGTACCCCAAGAAGCGGGGGGAAAGAGACCCAGTACTTC.

J is TRBJ2-1 and V is TRBV6-1, with D perhaps assigned TRBD1 or TRBD2 (5 bases each). Germline V gene sequence: CDR1 MNHNS, CDR2 SASEGT. The CDR3 is made up of 14 amino acids. V lost 9 bases and J lost 6, with 18 bases in between. CDR3 coding DNA: TGTGCCAGTCCTGTGTGGGACGGTTCCAATGAGCAGTTCTTC. Protein product: CASPVWDGSNEQFF.

This clonotype has ten or more counts. The genes are TRBV11-3 and TRBJ2-5; 9 bases are a match to TRBD2. Germline loops: CDR1 SGHNT, CDR2 YENEEA. The V and J ends lost 2 bases and 1 base, in that order; junction bases with no gene match: 5. CDR3 length: 16 residues. The CDR3 bases are TGTGCCAGCAGCTTATCCGTGACTAGCGGCCAAGAGACCCAGTACTTC. It codes for CASSLSVTSGQETQYF.

In its sample, this clonotype was seen many times. V is TRBV19 and J is TRBJ2-2; 7 bases are shared with TRBD2. Germline CDR1 LNHDA, CDR2 SQIVND (reference sequence). Trimming cost V 6 bases and J 3 bases; bases outside gene matches: 4. This CDR3 is 14 amino acids long. The DNA of the CDR3 is TGTGCCAGTAGCACTGGACTAGACACCGGGGAGCTGTTTTTT. It codes for CASSTGLDTGELFF.

This clonotype was seen many times. V gene TRBV2 combines with J gene TRBJ2-5, with D unclear. The CDR3 extends over 12 amino acids. Looked up from germline, CDR1 is SNHLY and CDR2 is FYNNEI. V was shortened by 7 bases and J by 5 bases, with 11 bases between the two germline ends. The CDR3 DNA sequence: TGTGCCAGCACGAGGATCCGGGAGACCCAGTACTTC. Its protein is CASTRIRETQYF.

About this clonotype itself: A far larger clone is off by one base, so a read error is likely. CDR3: CASIGTWFTDTQYF. As DNA, the CDR3 is TGTGCCAGCATCGGGACTTGGTTCACAGATACGCAGTATTTT. The chain combines TRBV6-8 with TRBJ2-3; D may be TRBD2 (6 bases). This CDR3 has 14 residues. V was trimmed by 7 bases and J by 2 bases, leaving 13 bases between them. Germline assignment: CDR1 MNHGY and CDR2 SAAAGT.